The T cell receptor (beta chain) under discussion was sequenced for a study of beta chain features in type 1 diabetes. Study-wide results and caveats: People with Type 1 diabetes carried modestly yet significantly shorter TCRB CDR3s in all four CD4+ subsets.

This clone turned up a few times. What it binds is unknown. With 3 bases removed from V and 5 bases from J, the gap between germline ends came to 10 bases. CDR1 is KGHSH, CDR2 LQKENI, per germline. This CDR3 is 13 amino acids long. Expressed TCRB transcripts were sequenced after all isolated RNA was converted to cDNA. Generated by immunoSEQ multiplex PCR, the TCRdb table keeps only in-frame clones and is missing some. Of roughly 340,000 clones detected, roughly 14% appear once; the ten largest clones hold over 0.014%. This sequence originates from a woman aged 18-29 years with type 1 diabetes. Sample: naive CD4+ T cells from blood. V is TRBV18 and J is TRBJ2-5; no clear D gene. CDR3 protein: CASSPSPFETQYF. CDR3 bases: TGTGCCAGCTCACCGAGTCCCTTTGAGACCCAGTACTTC.